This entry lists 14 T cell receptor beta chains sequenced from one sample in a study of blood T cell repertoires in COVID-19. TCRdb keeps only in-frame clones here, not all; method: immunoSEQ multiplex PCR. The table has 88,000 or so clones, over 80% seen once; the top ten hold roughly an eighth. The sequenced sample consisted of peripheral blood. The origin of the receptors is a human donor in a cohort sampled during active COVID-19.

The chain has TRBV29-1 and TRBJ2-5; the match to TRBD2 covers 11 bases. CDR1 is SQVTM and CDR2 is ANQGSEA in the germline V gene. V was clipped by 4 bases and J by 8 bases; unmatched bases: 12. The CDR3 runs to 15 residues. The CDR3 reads CSVVIAGGPEGTQYF. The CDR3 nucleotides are TGCAGCGTTGTCATAGCGGGAGGGCCCGAAGGAACCCAGTACTTC.

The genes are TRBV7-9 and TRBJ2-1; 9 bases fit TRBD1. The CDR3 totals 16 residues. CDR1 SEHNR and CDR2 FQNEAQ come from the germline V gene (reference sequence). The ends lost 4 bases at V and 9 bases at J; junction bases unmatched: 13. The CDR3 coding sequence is TGTGCCAGCAGCTCCGTTGGGGACAGGGCTCTCAGTGAGCAGTTCTTC. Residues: CASSSVGDRALSEQFF.

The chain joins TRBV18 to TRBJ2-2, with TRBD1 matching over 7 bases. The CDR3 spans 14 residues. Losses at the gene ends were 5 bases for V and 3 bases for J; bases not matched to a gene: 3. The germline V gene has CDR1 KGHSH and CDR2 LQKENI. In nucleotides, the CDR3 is TGTGCCAGCTCAACGGGACAGCACACCGGGGAGCTGTTTTTT. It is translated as CASSTGQHTGELFF.

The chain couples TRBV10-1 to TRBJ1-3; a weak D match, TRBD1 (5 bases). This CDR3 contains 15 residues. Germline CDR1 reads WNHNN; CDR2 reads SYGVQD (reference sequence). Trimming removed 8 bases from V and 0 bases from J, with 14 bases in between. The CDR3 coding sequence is TGCGCCAGCGGGGCCGGGGGGATCTCTGGAAACACCATATATTTT. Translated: CASGAGGISGNTIYF.

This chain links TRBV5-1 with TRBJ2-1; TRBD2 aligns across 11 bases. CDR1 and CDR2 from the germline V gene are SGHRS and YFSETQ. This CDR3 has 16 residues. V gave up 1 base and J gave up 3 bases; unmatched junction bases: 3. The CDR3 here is CASSLLGTSGYNEQFF. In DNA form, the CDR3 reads TGCGCCAGCAGCTTGCTCGGGACTAGCGGCTACAATGAGCAGTTCTTC.

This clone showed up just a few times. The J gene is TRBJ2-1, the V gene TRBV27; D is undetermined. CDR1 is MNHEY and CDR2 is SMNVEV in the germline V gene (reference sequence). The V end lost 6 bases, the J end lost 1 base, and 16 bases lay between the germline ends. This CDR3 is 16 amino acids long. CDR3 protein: CASSMRMVASYNEQFF. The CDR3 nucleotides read TGTGCCAGCAGCATGCGGATGGTTGCGTCCTACAATGAGCAGTTCTTC.

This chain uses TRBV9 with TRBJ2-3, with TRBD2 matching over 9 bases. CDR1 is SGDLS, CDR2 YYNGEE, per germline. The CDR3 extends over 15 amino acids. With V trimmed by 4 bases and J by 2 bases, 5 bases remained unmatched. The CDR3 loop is CASSRTSAPTDTQYF. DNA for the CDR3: TGTGCCAGCAGCAGGACTAGCGCTCCCACAGATACGCAGTATTTT.

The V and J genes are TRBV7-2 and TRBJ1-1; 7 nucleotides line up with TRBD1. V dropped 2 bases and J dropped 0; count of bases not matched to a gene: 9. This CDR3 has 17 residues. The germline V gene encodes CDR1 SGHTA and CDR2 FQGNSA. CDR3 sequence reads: CASSLSTGVGLNTEAFF. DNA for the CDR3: TGTGCCAGCAGCTTAAGCACAGGGGTGGGGTTGAACACTGAAGCTTTCTTT.

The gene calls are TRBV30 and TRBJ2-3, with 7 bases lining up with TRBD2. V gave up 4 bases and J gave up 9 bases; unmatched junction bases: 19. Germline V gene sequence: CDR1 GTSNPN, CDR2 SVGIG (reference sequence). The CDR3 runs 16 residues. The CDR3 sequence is CAWTGGRAFRGETQYF. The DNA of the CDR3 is TGTGCCTGGACCGGGGGGAGGGCTTTTCGTGGGGAAACGCAGTATTTT. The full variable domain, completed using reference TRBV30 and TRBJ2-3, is SQTIHQWPATLVQPVGSPLSLECTVEGTSNPNLYWYRQAAGRGLQLLFYSVGIGQISSEVPQNLSASRPQDRQFILSSKKLLLSDSGFYLCAWTGGRAFRGETQYFGPGTRLTVL.

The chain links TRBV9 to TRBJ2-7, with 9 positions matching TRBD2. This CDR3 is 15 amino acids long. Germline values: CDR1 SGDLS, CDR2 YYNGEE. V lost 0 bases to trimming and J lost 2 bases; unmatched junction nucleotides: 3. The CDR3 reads CASSVAPSGAYEQYF. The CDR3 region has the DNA TGTGCCAGCAGCGTAGCGCCTAGCGGGGCCTACGAGCAGTACTTC.

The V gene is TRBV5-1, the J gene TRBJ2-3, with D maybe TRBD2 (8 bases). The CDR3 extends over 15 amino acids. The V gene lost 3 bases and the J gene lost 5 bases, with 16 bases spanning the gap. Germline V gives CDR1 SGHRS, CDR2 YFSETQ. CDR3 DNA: TGCGCCAGCAGCTCCGACAGGGCGGGGGGAGATACGCAGTATTTT. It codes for CASSSDRAGGDTQYF.

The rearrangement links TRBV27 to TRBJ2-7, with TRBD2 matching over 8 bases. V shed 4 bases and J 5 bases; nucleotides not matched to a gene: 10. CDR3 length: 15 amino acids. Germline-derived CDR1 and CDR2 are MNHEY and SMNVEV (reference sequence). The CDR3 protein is CASSSPSGGIHEQYF. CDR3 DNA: TGTGCCAGCAGTTCTCCCAGCGGGGGAATCCACGAGCAGTACTTC.

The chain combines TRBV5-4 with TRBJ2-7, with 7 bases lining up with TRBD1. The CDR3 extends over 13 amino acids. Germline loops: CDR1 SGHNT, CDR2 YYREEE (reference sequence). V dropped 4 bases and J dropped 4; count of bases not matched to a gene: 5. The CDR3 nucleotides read TGTGCCAGCAGCCCCGGGACAGAGTACGAGCAGTACTTC. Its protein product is CASSPGTEYEQYF.

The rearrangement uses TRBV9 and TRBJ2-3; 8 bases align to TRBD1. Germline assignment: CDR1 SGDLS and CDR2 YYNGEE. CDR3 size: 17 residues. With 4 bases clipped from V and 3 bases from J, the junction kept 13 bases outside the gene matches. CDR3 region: CASSPRAGQGATDTQYF. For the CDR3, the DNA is TGTGCCAGCAGCCCCCGGGCTGGGCAGGGGGCAACAGATACGCAGTATTTT.